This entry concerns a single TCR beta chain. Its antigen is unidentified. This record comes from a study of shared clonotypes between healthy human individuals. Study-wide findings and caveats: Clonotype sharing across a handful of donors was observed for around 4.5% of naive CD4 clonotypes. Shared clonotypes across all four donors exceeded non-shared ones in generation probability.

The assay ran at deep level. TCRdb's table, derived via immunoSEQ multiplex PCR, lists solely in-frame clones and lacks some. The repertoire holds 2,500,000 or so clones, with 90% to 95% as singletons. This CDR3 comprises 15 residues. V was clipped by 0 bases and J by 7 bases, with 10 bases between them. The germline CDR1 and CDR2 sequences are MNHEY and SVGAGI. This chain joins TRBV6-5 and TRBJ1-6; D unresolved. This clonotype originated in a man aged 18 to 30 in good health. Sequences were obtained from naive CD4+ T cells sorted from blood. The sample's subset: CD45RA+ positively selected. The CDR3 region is CASSYSRVVNSPLHF. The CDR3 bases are TGTGCCAGCAGTTACTCCCGGGTTGTCAATTCACCCCTCCACTTT.